This T cell receptor (beta chain) was retrieved from a study of blood T cell repertoires in COVID-19. Study overall: COVID-19 samples, acute and convalescent, were from the United States, Italy and Spain.

Generated by immunoSEQ multiplex PCR, the TCRdb table keeps only in-frame clones and is missing some. The sample includes 200,000 to 250,000 clones, roughly 94% of them seen just once. The CDR3 extends over 17 amino acids. Trimming pared 0 bases from V and 4 bases from J, leaving 19 bases between. Looked up from germline, CDR1 is LNHNV and CDR2 is YYDKDF (reference sequence). This clone was counted a single time. V and J are TRBV15 and TRBJ2-7; tentatively, D is TRBD2 (5 bases). The sample taken for sequencing was peripheral blood. This sequence originates from a man aged 25-45 years with acute or convalescent COVID-19. In DNA form, the CDR3 reads TGTGCCACCAGCAGAGATCCTCTGCAGCGGCGTGGGTACGAGCAGTACTTC. As protein: CATSRDPLQRRGYEQYF.